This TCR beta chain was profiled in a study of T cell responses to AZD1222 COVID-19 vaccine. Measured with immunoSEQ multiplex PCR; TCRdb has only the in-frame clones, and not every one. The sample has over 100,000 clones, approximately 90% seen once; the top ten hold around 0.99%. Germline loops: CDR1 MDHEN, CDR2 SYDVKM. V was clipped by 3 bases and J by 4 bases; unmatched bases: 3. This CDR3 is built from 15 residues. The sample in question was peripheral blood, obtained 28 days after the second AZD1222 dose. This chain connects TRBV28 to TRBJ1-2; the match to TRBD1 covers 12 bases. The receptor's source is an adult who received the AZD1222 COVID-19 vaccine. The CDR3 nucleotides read TGTGCCAGCAGTTTCGGGACAGGGGGCGGCTATGGCTACACCTTC. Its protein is CASSFGTGGGYGYTF.